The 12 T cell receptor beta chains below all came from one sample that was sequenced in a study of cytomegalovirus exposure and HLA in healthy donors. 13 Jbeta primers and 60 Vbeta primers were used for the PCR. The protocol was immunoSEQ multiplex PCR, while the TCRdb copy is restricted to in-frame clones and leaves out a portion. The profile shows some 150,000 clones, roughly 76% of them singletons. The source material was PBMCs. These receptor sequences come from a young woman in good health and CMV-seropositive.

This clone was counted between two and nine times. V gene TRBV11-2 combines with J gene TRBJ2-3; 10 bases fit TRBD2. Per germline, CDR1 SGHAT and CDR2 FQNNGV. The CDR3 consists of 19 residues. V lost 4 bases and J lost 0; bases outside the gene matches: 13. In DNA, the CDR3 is TGTGCCAGCAGCTCCAGGGAGACTAGCGGGCGCCATAGCACAGATACGCAGTATTTT. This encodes CASSSRETSGRHSTDTQYF.

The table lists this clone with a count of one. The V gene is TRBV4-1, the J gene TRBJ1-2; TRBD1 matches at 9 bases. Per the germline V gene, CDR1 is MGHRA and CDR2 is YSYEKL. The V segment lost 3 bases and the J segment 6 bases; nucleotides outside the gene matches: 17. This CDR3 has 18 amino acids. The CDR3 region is CASSHSPPGQGTHNGYTF. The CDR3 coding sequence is TGCGCCAGCAGCCACTCTCCGCCGGGACAGGGCACTCACAATGGCTACACCTTC.

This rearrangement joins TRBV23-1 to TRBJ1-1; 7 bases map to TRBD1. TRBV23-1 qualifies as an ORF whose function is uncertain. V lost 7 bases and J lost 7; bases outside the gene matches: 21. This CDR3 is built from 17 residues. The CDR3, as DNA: TGCGCCAGCACCCTAACGAGGGGGCCGAGGGCTCATCGTGAAGCTTTCTTT. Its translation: CASTLTRGPRAHREAFF.

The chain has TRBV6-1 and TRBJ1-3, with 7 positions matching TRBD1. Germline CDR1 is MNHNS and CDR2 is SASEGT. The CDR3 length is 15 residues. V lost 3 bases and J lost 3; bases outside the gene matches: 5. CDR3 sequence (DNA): TGTGCCAGCAGTGACCACAGGGGTGTTGGAAACACCATATATTTT. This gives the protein CASSDHRGVGNTIYF.

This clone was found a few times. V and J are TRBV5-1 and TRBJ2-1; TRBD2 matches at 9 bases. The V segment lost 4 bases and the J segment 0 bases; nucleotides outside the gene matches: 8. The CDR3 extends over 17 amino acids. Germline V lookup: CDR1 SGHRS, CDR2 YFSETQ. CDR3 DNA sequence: TGCGCCAGCAGCAAACCCCTAGCGGGGAGCTCCTACAATGAGCAGTTCTTC. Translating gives CASSKPLAGSSYNEQFF.

In nucleotides, the CDR3 is TGTGCCAGCAGCTATAATACCGAGGCCTACGAGCAGTACTTC. Protein: CASSYNTEAYEQYF. The rearrangement links TRBV13 to TRBJ2-7, with unresolved D. The CDR3 length is 14 residues. CDR1 is PRHDT and CDR2 is FYEKMQ in the germline V gene (reference sequence). Trimming left V 4 bases short and J 2 bases short, with 12 bases between. Supplemented by reference TRBV13 and TRBJ2-7, the full variable domain reads AAGVIQSPRHLIKEKRETATLKCYPIPRHDTVYWYQQGPGQDPQFLISFYEKMQSDKGSIPDRFSAQQFSDYHSELNMSSLELGDSALYFCASSYNTEAYEQYFGPGTRLTVT.

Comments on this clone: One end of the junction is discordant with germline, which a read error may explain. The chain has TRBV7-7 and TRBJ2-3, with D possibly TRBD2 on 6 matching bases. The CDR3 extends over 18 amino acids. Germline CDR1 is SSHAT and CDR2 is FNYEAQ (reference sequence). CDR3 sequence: CASSLAVVWGLETDTQYF. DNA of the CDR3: TGTGCTAGCAGCTTAGCGGTAGTCTGGGGCTTAGAGACAGATACGCAGTATTTT. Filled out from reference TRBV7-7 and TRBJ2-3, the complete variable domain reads GAGVSQSPRYKVTKRGQDVTLRCDPISSHATLYWYQQALGQGPEFLTYFNYEAQPDKSGLPSDRFSAERPEGSISTLTIQRTEQRDSAMYRCASSLAVVWGLETDTQYFGPGTRLTVL.

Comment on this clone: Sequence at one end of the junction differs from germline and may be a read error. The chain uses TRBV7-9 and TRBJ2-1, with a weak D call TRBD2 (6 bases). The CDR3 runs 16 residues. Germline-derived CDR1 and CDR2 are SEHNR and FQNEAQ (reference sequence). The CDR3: CSSSLRGAGNYNEQFF. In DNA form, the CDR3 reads TGTTCCAGCAGCTTACGAGGGGCGGGGAATTACAATGAGCAGTTCTTC.

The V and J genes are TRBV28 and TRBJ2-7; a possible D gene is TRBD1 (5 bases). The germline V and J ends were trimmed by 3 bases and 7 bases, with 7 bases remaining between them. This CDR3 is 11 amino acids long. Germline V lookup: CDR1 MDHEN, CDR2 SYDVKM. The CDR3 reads CASSFRGEQYF. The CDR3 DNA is TGTGCCAGCAGTTTTAGGGGTGAGCAGTACTTC.

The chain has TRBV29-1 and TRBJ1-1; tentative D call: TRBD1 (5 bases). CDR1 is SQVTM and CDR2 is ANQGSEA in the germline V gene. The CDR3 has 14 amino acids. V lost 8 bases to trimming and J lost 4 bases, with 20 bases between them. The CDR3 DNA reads TGCAGCCTTTACCCGTGGGGGGTGGGCACTGAAGCTTTCTTT. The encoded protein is CSLYPWGVGTEAFF.

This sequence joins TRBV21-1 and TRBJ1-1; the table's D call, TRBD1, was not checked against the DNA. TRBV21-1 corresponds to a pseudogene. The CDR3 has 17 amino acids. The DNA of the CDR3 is TGTGCCAGCCCCAAGCCGGCACAGGGGGAAATGAACACTGAAGCTTTCTTT. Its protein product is CASPKPAQGEMNTEAFF.

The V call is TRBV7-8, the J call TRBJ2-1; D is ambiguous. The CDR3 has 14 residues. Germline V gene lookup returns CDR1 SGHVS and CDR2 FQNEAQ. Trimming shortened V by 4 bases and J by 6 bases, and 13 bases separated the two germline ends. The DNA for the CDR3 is TGTGCCAGCAGCTACTTCGAGTTTATCAATGAGCAGTTCTTC. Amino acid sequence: CASSYFEFINEQFF. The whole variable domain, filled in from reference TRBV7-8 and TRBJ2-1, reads GAGVSQSPRYKVAKRGQDVALRCDPISGHVSLFWYQQALGQGPEFLTYFQNEAQLDKSGLPSDRFFAERPEGSVSTLKIQRTQQEDSAVYLCASSYFEFINEQFFGPGTRLTVL.